Detailed here is one T cell receptor (beta chain). Random hexamers served to reverse transcribe about 0.45 to 1 ug RNA. TCRdb analysed the immunoSEQ multiplex PCR reads with MiXCR anew, one entry per CDR3 protein. This table holds roughly 330,000 distinct CDR3 sequences, about 90% found once. The sample comes from a study of CD8 T cells in Susac syndrome. V was cut by 9 bases and J by 2 bases, with 12 bases left in between. Germline CDR1 is LNHDA and CDR2 is SQIVND (reference sequence). CDR3 length: 13 residues. The V gene is TRBV19, the J gene TRBJ2-3, with D uncertain. Sequences were obtained from CD4+ T cells from PBMCs. The sequence derives from a human donor with multiple sclerosis. CDR3 bases: TGTGCCAGGCGCGGACGGACCACAGATACGCAGTATTTT. It codes for CARRGRTTDTQYF. Drawing the rest from reference TRBV19 and TRBJ2-3, the complete variable domain is DGGITQSPKYLFRKEGQNVTLSCEQNLNHDAMYWYRQDPGQGLRLIYYSQIVNDFQKGDIAEGYSVSREKKESFPLTVTSAQKNPTAFYLCARRGRTTDTQYFGPGTRLTVL.